These T cell receptor beta chains were read from a single sample in a study of identical twins. MiXCR, run by TCRdb on the 5' RACE reads, gives a single entry per CDR3 protein. The sample contains some 270,000 distinct CDR3 sequences, 6.5% to 9.5% of which appear only once. The data also belong to a second study, concerning yellow fever vaccine responses in identical twins.

The specimen sequenced was CD8+ T cells sorted from blood. These receptors were collected from a woman under 30 in good health. Each CDR3 is given with its conserved first and last residue. A D gene is named only where the DNA matches it firmly. Clone size is shown for a subset of rows, as once, few, many or a class of expanded clone.

CDR3 DNA: TGTGCCAGCAGTTTGCAGGGTTCCTACGAGCAGTACTTC
CDR3 protein: CASSLQGSYEQYF
CDR3 length: 13
clone size: many
V gene: TRBV27
D gene: NA
J gene: TRBJ2-7

CDR3 DNA: TGTGCCAGCAGCTTGGAGTTAGGCGGCGGGGCCGGAGAGACCCAGTACTTC
CDR3 protein: CASSLELGGGAGETQYF
CDR3 length: 17
clone size: many
V gene: TRBV5-5
D gene: NA
J gene: TRBJ2-5

CDR3 DNA: TGTGCCAGCAGCTTAGGAAGGAGGACAGCACACTATGGCTACACCTTC
CDR3 protein: CASSLGRRTAHYGYTF
CDR3 length: 16
clone size: few
V gene: TRBV7-6
D gene: NA
J gene: TRBJ1-2

CDR3 DNA: TGTGCCAGCAGCTTAGGAGAGAGCCCGACGCAGTATTTT
CDR3 protein: CASSLGESPTQYF
CDR3 length: 13
clone size: NA
V gene: TRBV7-6
D gene: NA
J gene: TRBJ2-3

CDR3 DNA: TGCAGCGTTGAGGGGACTAGCGGCGATCTTGAGCAGTTCTTC
CDR3 protein: CSVEGTSGDLEQFF
CDR3 length: 14
clone size: NA
V gene: TRBV29-1
D gene: TRBD2
J gene: TRBJ2-1

CDR3 DNA: TGTGCCAGCAGCGTAGGAGGCGGTTACACAGATACGCAGTATTTT
CDR3 protein: CASSVGGGYTDTQYF
CDR3 length: 15
clone size: few
V gene: TRBV9
D gene: NA
J gene: TRBJ2-3

CDR3 DNA: TGTGCCAGCAGCCAAGATGGGCCCGTTACCGAGCAGTACTTC
CDR3 protein: CASSQDGPVTEQYF
CDR3 length: 14
clone size: NA
V gene: TRBV4-2
D gene: NA
J gene: TRBJ2-7

CDR3 DNA: TGTGCCAGCATTGCCCCCCACCGGGAGCTGTTTTTT
CDR3 protein: CASIAPHRELFF
CDR3 length: 12
clone size: NA
V gene: TRBV27
D gene: NA
J gene: TRBJ2-2

CDR3 DNA: TGCAGGGTTAAAGACAGCGGTTCCGGGGAGCTGTTTTTT
CDR3 protein: CRVKDSGSGELFF
CDR3 length: 13
clone size: NA
V gene: TRBV20-1
D gene: NA
J gene: TRBJ2-2

CDR3 DNA: TGTGCCATCAGTCGGGCAGAGCTCTCCTACGAGCAGTACTTC
CDR3 protein: CAISRAELSYEQYF
CDR3 length: 14
clone size: many
V gene: TRBV10-3
D gene: NA
J gene: TRBJ2-7

CDR3 DNA: TGTGCCAGCAGCTTCCCGGGACTAGGCCTCAATGAGCAGTTCTTC
CDR3 protein: CASSFPGLGLNEQFF
CDR3 length: 15
clone size: many
V gene: TRBV7-9
D gene: TRBD2
J gene: TRBJ2-1

CDR3 DNA: TGCGCCAGCAGCCCAGGACTAGTGACATTCTACGAGCAGTACTTC
CDR3 protein: CASSPGLVTFYEQYF
CDR3 length: 15
clone size: many
V gene: TRBV4-3
D gene: TRBD2
J gene: TRBJ2-7

CDR3 DNA: TGTGCCAGCAGCGGCCCAGGGGTCAGCGGAGAGACCCAGTACTTC
CDR3 protein: CASSGPGVSGETQYF
CDR3 length: 15
clone size: few
V gene: TRBV7-9
D gene: NA
J gene: TRBJ2-5

CDR3 DNA: TGTGCCATCAGAAACCGGGAAGCCCTTGGGGAGACCCAGTACTTC
CDR3 protein: CAIRNREALGETQYF
CDR3 length: 15
clone size: many
V gene: TRBV10-3
D gene: NA
J gene: TRBJ2-5

CDR3 DNA: TGCAGCGTTAATACGGGGTCGGGGGCCAACGTCCTGACTTTC
CDR3 protein: CSVNTGSGANVLTF
CDR3 length: 14
clone size: many
V gene: TRBV29-1
D gene: NA
J gene: TRBJ2-6

CDR3 DNA: TGTGCCAGCAGTGGGACTACATCTAATGACGGGCAGTTCTTC
CDR3 protein: CASSGTTSNDGQFF
CDR3 length: 14
clone size: NA
V gene: TRBV2
D gene: NA
J gene: TRBJ2-1

CDR3 DNA: TGTGCCAGCAGCCAAGATTTGGTGGCGGGGGAGACCCAGTACTTC
CDR3 protein: CASSQDLVAGETQYF
CDR3 length: 15
clone size: few
V gene: TRBV3-1
D gene: NA
J gene: TRBJ2-5

CDR3 DNA: TGTGCCAGCAGCGTAAGGCCCCAAGAGACCCAGTACTTC
CDR3 protein: CASSVRPQETQYF
CDR3 length: 13
clone size: few
V gene: TRBV11-3
D gene: NA
J gene: TRBJ2-5

CDR3 DNA: TGCAGCGTTGAAGATCCCCGTGGCACTGAAGCTTTCTTT
CDR3 protein: CSVEDPRGTEAFF
CDR3 length: 13
clone size: many
V gene: TRBV29-1
D gene: NA
J gene: TRBJ1-1

CDR3 DNA: TGTGCCATCGGAGGGGAGCATGGCAGCGAGCAGTACTTC
CDR3 protein: CAIGGEHGSEQYF
CDR3 length: 13
clone size: few
V gene: TRBV7-9
D gene: NA
J gene: TRBJ2-7

CDR3 DNA: TGCGCCAGCAGTGAGCGGGACAGGGGGGGTCAGGTCATCGCGAACACCGGGGAGCTGTTTTTT
CDR3 protein: CASSERDRGGQVIANTGELFF
CDR3 length: 21
clone size: few
V gene: TRBV10-1
D gene: TRBD1
J gene: TRBJ2-2

CDR3 DNA: TGCGCCAGCAGCTCCCGACAGGGACTTCGTTCCGAGCAGTACTTC
CDR3 protein: CASSSRQGLRSEQYF
CDR3 length: 15
clone size: many
V gene: TRBV5-1
D gene: NA
J gene: TRBJ2-7

CDR3 DNA: TGTGCCAGCAGCCAGGGACCCCTAGGTCGGGAGGGCCGAACAGATACGCAGTATTTT
CDR3 protein: CASSQGPLGREGRTDTQYF
CDR3 length: 19
clone size: few
V gene: TRBV4-2
D gene: TRBD2
J gene: TRBJ2-3

CDR3 DNA: TGTGCCAGCAGCTCTTGGGGCACTGAAGCTTTCTTT
CDR3 protein: CASSSWGTEAFF
CDR3 length: 12
clone size: many
V gene: TRBV7-9
D gene: NA
J gene: TRBJ1-1

CDR3 DNA: TGCAGTGCTAGAGATATCGGACAGGGGACAGTAGAGCAGTACTTC
CDR3 protein: CSARDIGQGTVEQYF
CDR3 length: 15
clone size: few
V gene: TRBV20-1
D gene: TRBD1
J gene: TRBJ2-7

CDR3 DNA: TGTGCCAGCTCACCAAACAGTGAAGAGACCCAGTACTTC
CDR3 protein: CASSPNSEETQYF
CDR3 length: 13
clone size: few
V gene: TRBV18
D gene: NA
J gene: TRBJ2-5

CDR3 DNA: TGTGCCAGCAGCTTCGGGTCAGACTCCTACGAGCAGTACTTC
CDR3 protein: CASSFGSDSYEQYF
CDR3 length: 14
clone size: many
V gene: TRBV7-9
D gene: NA
J gene: TRBJ2-7

CDR3 DNA: TGCAGTGCTAGAGATCAACTAGCGGGAGGCACCGGGGAGCTGTTTTTT
CDR3 protein: CSARDQLAGGTGELFF
CDR3 length: 16
clone size: NA
V gene: TRBV20-1
D gene: TRBD2
J gene: TRBJ2-2

CDR3 DNA: TGTGCCAGCAGCTTTCCGGAGGGAAGTGAGCAGTTCTTC
CDR3 protein: CASSFPEGSEQFF
CDR3 length: 13
clone size: many
V gene: TRBV7-9
D gene: NA
J gene: TRBJ2-1

CDR3 DNA: TGTGCCATCAGCACCGGAACAGGCTACGAGCAGTACTTC
CDR3 protein: CAISTGTGYEQYF
CDR3 length: 13
clone size: NA
V gene: TRBV10-3
D gene: NA
J gene: TRBJ2-7

CDR3 DNA: TGCGCCAGCAGTCCGGCAGGAGGGCCTCAGGGGGATGAGCAGTTCTTC
CDR3 protein: CASSPAGGPQGDEQFF
CDR3 length: 16
clone size: many
V gene: TRBV4-1
D gene: NA
J gene: TRBJ2-1

CDR3 DNA: TGTGCCAGCAGTTTCGGGGGACGGGGGAGGAAGTACTTC
CDR3 protein: CASSFGGRGRKYF
CDR3 length: 13
clone size: many
V gene: TRBV12-3/TRBV12-4
D gene: NA
J gene: TRBJ2-4

CDR3 DNA: TGTGCCAGCAGTTACGGGGCGGGATACTCCTACGAGCAGTACTTC
CDR3 protein: CASSYGAGYSYEQYF
CDR3 length: 15
clone size: few
V gene: TRBV6-2/TRBV6-3
D gene: NA
J gene: TRBJ2-7

CDR3 DNA: TGTGCCAGCAGTTTTGGTAATAGCGGGGCCCAAGAGACCCAGTACTTC
CDR3 protein: CASSFGNSGAQETQYF
CDR3 length: 16
clone size: NA
V gene: TRBV12-3/TRBV12-4
D gene: TRBD2
J gene: TRBJ2-5

CDR3 DNA: TGTGCCAGCAGCGAAGAGATCGTTGTGGGGACCCAGTACTTC
CDR3 protein: CASSEEIVVGTQYF
CDR3 length: 14
clone size: many
V gene: TRBV3-1
D gene: NA
J gene: TRBJ2-5

CDR3 DNA: TGTGCCAGCAGCTTAGCCCCGCCCCCCTCGAGCTCCTACGAGCAGTACTTC
CDR3 protein: CASSLAPPPSSSYEQYF
CDR3 length: 17
clone size: NA
V gene: TRBV7-2
D gene: NA
J gene: TRBJ2-7

CDR3 DNA: TGCAGCGCTGTCCTAGCGGACCCCTACGAGCAGTACTTC
CDR3 protein: CSAVLADPYEQYF
CDR3 length: 13
clone size: many
V gene: TRBV29-1
D gene: TRBD2
J gene: TRBJ2-7

CDR3 DNA: TGTGCCAGCAGCCAAGATGACAGGGTGGTTTTTGAGCAGTTCTTC
CDR3 protein: CASSQDDRVVFEQFF
CDR3 length: 15
clone size: NA
V gene: TRBV3-1
D gene: TRBD1
J gene: TRBJ2-1

CDR3 DNA: TGTGCTAGTGGTTTGGTGGGAGGGTCGACCGGGGAGCTGTTTTTT
CDR3 protein: CASGLVGGSTGELFF
CDR3 length: 15
clone size: NA
V gene: TRBV12-5
D gene: TRBD2
J gene: TRBJ2-2

CDR3 DNA: TGTGCCAGCAGTGAAGAGACAGGGCGCGAGACCCAGTACTTC
CDR3 protein: CASSEETGRETQYF
CDR3 length: 14
clone size: few
V gene: TRBV6-1
D gene: TRBD1
J gene: TRBJ2-5

CDR3 DNA: TGCAGCGTTGACGGGGTGGCCACCGGGGAGCTGTTTTTT
CDR3 protein: CSVDGVATGELFF
CDR3 length: 13
clone size: few
V gene: TRBV29-1
D gene: NA
J gene: TRBJ2-2